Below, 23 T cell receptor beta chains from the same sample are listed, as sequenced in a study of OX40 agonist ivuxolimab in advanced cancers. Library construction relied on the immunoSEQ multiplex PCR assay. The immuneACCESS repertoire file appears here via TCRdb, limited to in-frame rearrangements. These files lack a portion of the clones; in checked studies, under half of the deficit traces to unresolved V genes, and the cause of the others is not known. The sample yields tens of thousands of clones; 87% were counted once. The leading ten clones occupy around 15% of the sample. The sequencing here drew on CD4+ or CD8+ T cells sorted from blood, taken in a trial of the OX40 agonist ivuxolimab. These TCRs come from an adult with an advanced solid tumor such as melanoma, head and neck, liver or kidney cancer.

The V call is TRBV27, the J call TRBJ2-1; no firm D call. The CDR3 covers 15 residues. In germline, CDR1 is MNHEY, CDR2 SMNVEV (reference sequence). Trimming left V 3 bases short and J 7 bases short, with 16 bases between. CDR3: CASSFGRTYGNEQFF. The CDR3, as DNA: TGTGCCAGCAGTTTTGGGCGCACTTATGGGAATGAGCAGTTCTTC.

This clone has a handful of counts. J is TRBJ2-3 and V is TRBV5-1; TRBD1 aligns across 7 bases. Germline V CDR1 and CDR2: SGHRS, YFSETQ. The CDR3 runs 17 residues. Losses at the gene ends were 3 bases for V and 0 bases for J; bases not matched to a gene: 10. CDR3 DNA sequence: TGCGCCAGCAGCTCCCCTCCGGGACAGCCTAGCACAGATACGCAGTATTTT. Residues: CASSSPPGQPSTDTQYF.

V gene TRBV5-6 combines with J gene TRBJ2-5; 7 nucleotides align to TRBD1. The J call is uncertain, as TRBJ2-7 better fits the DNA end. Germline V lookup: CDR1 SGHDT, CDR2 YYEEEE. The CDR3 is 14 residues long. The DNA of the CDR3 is TGTGCCAGCAGTTACCGGGACAGCTTCGGCGAGCAGTACTTC. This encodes CASSYRDSFGEQYF.

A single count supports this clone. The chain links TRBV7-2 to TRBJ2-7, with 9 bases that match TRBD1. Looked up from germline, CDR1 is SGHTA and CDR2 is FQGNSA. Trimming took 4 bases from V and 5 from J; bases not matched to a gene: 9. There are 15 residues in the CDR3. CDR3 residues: CASSSRDRVFNEQYF. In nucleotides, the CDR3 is TGTGCCAGCAGCTCCCGGGACAGGGTTTTCAACGAGCAGTACTTC.

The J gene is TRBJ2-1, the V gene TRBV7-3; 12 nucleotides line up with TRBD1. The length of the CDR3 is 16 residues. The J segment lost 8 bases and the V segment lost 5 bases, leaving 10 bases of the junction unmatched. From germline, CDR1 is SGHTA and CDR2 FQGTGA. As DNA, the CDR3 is TGTGCCAGCAGCGCCGCCGGGACAGGGGGCTTGCATGAGCAGTTCTTC. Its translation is CASSAAGTGGLHEQFF.

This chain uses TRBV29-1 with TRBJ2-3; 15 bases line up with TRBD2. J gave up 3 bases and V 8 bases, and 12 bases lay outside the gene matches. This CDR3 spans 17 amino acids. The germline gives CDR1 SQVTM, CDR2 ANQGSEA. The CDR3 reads CSTGLAGGGGWTDTQYF. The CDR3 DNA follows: TGCAGCACGGGACTAGCGGGAGGAGGAGGGTGGACAGATACGCAGTATTTT.

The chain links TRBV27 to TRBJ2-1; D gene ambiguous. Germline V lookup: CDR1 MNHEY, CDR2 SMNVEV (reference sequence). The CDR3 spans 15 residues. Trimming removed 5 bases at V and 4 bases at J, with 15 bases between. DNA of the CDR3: TGTGCCAGCAGTGTCTACGTAGGAAAGTACAATGAGCAGTTCTTC. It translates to CASSVYVGKYNEQFF.

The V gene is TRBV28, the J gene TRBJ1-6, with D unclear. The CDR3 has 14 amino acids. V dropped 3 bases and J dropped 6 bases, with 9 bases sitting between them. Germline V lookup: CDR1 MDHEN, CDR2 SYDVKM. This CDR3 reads CASSFLYSNSPLHF. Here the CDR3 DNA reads TGTGCCAGCAGTTTCCTATACAGTAATTCACCCCTCCACTTT.

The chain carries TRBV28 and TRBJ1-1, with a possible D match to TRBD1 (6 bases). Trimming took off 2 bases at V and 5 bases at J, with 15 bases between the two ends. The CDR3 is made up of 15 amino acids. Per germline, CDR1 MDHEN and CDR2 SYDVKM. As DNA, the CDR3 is TGTGCCAGCAGTTTAGCCCCGTACAGGGATACTGAAGCTTTCTTT. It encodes CASSLAPYRDTEAFF.

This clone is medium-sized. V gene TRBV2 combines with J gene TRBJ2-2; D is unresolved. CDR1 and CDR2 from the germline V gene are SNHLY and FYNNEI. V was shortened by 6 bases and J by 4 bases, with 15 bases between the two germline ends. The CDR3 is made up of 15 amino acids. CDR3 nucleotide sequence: TGTGCCAGCAGCGCTTCAAGGGCGGTCACCGGGGAGCTGTTTTTT. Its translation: CASSASRAVTGELFF.

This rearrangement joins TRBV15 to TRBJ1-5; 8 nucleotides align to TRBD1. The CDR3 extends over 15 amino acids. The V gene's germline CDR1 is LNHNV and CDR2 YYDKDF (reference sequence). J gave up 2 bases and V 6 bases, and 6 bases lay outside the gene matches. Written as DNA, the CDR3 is TGTGCCACCAGGGGCAGGGGGCTGGGCAATCAGCCCCAGCATTTT. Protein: CATRGRGLGNQPQHF.

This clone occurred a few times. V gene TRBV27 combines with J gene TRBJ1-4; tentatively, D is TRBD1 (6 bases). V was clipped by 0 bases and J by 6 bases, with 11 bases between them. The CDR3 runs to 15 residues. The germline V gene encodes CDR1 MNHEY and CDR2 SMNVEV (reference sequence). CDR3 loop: CASSLSRGQYEKLFF. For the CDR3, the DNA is TGTGCCAGCAGTTTATCGCGGGGGCAGTATGAAAAACTGTTTTTT.

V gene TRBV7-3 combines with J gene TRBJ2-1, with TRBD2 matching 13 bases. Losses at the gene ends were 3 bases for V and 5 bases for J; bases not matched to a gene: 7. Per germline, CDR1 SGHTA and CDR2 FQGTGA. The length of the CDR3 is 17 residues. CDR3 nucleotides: TGTGCCAGCAGCTTCCGGACTAGCGGGAGTACCCACAATGAGCAGTTCTTC. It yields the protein CASSFRTSGSTHNEQFF.

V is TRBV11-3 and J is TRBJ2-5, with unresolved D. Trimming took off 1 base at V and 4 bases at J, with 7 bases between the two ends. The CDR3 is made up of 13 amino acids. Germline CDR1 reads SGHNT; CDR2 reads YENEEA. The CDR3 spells CASSLASRETQYF. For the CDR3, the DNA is TGTGCCAGCAGCTTAGCATCTAGAGAGACCCAGTACTTC.

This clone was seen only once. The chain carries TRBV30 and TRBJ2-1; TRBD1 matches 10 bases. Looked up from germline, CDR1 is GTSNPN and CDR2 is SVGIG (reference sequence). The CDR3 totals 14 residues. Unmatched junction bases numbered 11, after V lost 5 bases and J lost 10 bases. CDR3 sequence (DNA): TGTGCCTGGTCCTCCGGGACAGGGGTACGGGAGCAGTTCTTC. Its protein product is CAWSSGTGVREQFF. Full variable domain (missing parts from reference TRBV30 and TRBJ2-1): SQTIHQWPATLVQPVGSPLSLECTVEGTSNPNLYWYRQAAGRGLQLLFYSVGIGQISSEVPQNLSASRPQDRQFILSSKKLLLSDSGFYLCAWSSGTGVREQFFGPGTRLTVL.

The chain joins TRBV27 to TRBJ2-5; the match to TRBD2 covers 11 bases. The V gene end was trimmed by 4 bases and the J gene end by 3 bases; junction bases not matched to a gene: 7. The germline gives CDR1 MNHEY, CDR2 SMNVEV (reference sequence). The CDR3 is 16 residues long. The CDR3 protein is CASSSFLAGGEETQYF. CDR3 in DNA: TGTGCCAGCAGTTCTTTTCTAGCGGGAGGAGAAGAGACCCAGTACTTC.

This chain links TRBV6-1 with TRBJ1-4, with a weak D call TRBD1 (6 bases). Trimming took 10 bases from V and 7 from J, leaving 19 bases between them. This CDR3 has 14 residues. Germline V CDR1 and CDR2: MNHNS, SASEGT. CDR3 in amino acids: CATTTRGAFEKLFF. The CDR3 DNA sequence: TGTGCCACCACCACTCGGGGGGCGTTTGAAAAACTGTTTTTT.

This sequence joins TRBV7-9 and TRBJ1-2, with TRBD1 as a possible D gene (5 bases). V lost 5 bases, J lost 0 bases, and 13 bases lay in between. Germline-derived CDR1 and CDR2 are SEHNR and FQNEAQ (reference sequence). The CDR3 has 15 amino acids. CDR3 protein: CASSQGWGTNYGYTF. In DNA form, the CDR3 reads TGTGCCAGCAGCCAAGGCTGGGGCACTAACTATGGCTACACCTTC.

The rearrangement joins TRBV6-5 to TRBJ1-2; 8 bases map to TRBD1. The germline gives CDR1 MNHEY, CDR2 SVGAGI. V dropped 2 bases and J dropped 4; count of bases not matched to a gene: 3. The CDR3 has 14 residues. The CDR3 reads CASSYRTGSYGYTF. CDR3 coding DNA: TGTGCCAGCAGTTACCGGACAGGGAGCTATGGCTACACCTTC.

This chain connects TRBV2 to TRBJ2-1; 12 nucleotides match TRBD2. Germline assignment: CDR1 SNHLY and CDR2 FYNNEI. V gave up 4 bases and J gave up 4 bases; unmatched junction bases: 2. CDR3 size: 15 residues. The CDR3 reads CASSVLAGGYNEQFF. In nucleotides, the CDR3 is TGTGCCAGCAGTGTACTAGCGGGAGGTTACAATGAGCAGTTCTTC.

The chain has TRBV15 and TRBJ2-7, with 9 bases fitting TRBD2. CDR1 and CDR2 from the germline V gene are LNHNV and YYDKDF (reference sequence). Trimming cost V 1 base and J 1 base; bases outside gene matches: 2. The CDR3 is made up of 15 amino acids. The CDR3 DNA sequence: TGTGCCACCAGCAGAGGGAGCGGGAGGTCCTACGAGCAGTACTTC. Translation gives CATSRGSGRSYEQYF.

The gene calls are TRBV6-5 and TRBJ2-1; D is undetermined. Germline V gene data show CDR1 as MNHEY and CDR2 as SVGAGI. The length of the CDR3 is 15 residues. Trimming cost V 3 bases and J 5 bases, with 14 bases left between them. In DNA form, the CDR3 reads TGTGCCAGCAGTTATGGACGCCAGAGAGACAATGAGCAGTTCTTC. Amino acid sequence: CASSYGRQRDNEQFF.

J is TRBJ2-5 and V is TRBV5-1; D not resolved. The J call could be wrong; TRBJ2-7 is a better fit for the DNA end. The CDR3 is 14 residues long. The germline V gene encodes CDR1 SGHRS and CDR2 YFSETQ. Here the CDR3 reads CASSFDPDSYEQYF. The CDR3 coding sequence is TGCGCCAGCAGCTTCGATCCGGACTCCTACGAGCAGTACTTC.